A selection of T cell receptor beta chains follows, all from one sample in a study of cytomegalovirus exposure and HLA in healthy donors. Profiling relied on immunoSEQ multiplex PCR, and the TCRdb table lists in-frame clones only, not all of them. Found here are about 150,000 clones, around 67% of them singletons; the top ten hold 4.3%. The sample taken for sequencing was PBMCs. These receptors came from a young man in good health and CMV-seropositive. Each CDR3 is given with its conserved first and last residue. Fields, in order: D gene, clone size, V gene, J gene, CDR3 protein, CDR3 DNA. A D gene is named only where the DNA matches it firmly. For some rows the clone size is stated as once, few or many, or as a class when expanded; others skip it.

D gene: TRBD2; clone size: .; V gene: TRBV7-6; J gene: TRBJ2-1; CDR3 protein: CASSLDGSGAPGGEQFF; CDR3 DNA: TGTGCCAGCAGCCTGGATGGTAGCGGGGCACCGGGGGGTGAGCAGTTCTTC
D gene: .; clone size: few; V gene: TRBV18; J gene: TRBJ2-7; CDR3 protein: CASSPGQAYSYEQYF; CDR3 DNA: TGTGCCAGCTCACCCGGCCAGGCTTACTCCTACGAGCAGTACTTC
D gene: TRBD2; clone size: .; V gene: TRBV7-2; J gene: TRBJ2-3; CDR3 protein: CASSLRPSGSGTDTQYF; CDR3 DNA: TGTGCCAGCAGCCTAAGGCCTAGCGGGAGTGGAACAGATACGCAGTATTTT
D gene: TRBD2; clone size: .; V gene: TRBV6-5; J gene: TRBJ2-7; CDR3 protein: CASSPLAGGQEQYF; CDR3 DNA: TGTGCCAGCAGTCCTCTAGCGGGGGGACAAGAGCAGTACTTC
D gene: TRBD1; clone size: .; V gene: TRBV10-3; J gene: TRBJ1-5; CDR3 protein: CAISDLGGGQPQHF; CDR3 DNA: TGTGCCATCAGTGATTTAGGGGGCGGTCAGCCCCAGCATTTT
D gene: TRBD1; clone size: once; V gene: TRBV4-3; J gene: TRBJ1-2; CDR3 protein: CASSQDSAAGGLGGYTF; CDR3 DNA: TGCGCCAGCAGCCAAGACTCCGCGGCAGGGGGCTTGGGAGGCTACACCTTC
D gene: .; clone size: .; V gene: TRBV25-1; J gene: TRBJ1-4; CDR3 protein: CASHNSGLNEKLFF; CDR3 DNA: TGTGCCAGCCACAACTCGGGTCTCAATGAAAAACTGTTTTTT
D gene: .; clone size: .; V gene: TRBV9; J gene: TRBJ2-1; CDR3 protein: CASSAGASLVYNEQFF; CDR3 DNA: TGTGCCAGCAGCGCAGGGGCCTCGCTCGTCTACAATGAGCAGTTCTTC
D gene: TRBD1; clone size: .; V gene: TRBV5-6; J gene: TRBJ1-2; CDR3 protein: CASSTGGFGYGYTF; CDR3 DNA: TGTGCCAGCAGTACAGGGGGCTTTGGCTATGGCTACACCTTC
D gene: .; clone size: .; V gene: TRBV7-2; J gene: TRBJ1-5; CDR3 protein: CASSLRWEHQPQHF; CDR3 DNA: TGTGCCAGCAGCTTACGCTGGGAGCATCAGCCCCAGCATTTT
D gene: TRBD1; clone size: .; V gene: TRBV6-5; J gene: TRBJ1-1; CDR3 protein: CASRRTGGYTEAFF; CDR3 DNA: TGTGCCAGCAGACGGACAGGGGGCTACACTGAAGCTTTCTTT
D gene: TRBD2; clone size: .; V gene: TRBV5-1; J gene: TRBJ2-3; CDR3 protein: CASSFSGTSGTDTQYF; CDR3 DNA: TGCGCCAGCAGCTTCTCCGGGACTAGCGGCACAGATACGCAGTATTTT
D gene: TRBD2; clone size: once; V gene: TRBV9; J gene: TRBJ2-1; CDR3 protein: CASTRIAGLFNEQFF; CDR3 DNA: TGTGCCAGCACCCGAATAGCGGGACTATTCAATGAGCAGTTCTTC
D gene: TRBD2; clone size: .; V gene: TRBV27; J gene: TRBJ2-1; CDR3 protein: CASSFSTSGGPREQFF; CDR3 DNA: TGTGCCAGCAGTTTTTCGACTAGCGGGGGGCCGCGTGAGCAGTTCTTC
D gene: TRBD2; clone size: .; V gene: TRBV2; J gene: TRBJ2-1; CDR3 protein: CASSGTSGVQQFF; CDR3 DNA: TGTGCCAGCAGTGGGACTAGCGGAGTCCAGCAGTTCTTC
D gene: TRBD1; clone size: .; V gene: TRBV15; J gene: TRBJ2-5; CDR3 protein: CATSRGAGGAFQETQYF; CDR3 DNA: TGTGCCACCAGCAGAGGGGCAGGGGGCGCCTTCCAGGAGACCCAGTACTTC
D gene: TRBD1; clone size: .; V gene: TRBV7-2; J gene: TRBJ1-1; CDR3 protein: CASSPRTGLTEAFF; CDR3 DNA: TGTGCCAGCAGCCCCCGGACAGGGCTAACTGAAGCTTTCTTT